This T cell receptor (beta chain) was captured in a study of a mutant IDH1 vaccine in newly diagnosed glioma. About the study: V12 took place at week 35, and V13 at week 47.

V was clipped by 8 bases and J by 6 bases, with 19 bases between them. This CDR3 has 13 residues. Germline CDR1 SQVTM, CDR2 ANQGSEA. TCRdb keeps only in-frame clones here, not all; method: immunoSEQ multiplex PCR. The sample contains just under 70,000 clones, almost 85% of which appear only once. Details on this clone: Its antigen is undetermined.

The time point was: week 35, safety follow-up. The content of each vaccine dose was 300 ug of mutant IDH1 20-mer peptide, and topical imiquimod accompanied it. Eight vaccinations were given in weeks 1, 3, 5, 7, 11, 15, 19 and 23. The TCR comes from a man younger than 35 with glioma. The chain uses TRBV29-1 and TRBJ1-2, with D possibly TRBD1 on 6 matching bases. The sequences come from PBMCs, collected from a glioma patient whose treatment included an IDH1 peptide vaccine. Here the CDR3 DNA reads TGCAGCTTCAGAGCTTGGGACACCGATGGCTACACCTTC. Translated: CSFRAWDTDGYTF.